The 9 T cell receptor beta chains below all came from one sample that was sequenced in a study of response to subunit inactivated influenza vaccine. One entry per CDR3 protein, called by TCRdb with MiXCR from the RT-PCR reads. The repertoire holds hundreds of thousands of distinct CDR3 sequences, roughly 20% seen once, with roughly 10% in the top ten. The source was PBMCs from blood, collected less than 6 days after vaccination. The receptors here all came from a man aged 45 to 65 who received an inactivated influenza vaccine.

V is TRBV6-2 or TRBV6-3 and J is TRBJ1-6, with no clear D. The germline V gene has CDR1 MNHEY and CDR2 SVGEGT. Trimming removed 2 bases at V and 7 bases at J, with 15 bases between. The CDR3 has 16 residues. The CDR3 sequence: CASSYRLKGRNSPLHF. In DNA, the CDR3 is TGTGCCAGCAGTTACAGGCTCAAAGGGAGGAATTCACCCCTCCACTTT.

The genes are TRBV6-1 and TRBJ1-2; 8 bases match TRBD1. CDR3 length: 15 residues. Germline CDR1 MNHNS, CDR2 SASEGT. V shed 4 bases and J 3 bases; nucleotides not matched to a gene: 7. The chain's CDR3 is CASSAYRGFYYGYTF. The CDR3 nucleotides are TGTGCCAGCAGTGCCTACAGGGGGTTTTACTATGGCTACACCTTC.

This clonotype was picked up a small number of times. The chain joins TRBV7-2 to TRBJ2-2; no definite D call. Trimming removed 10 bases at V and 0 bases at J, with 15 bases between. CDR3 size: 15 residues. From germline, CDR1 is SGHTA and CDR2 FQGNSA. The DNA for the CDR3 is TGTGCCACCTCAAAGGTGGCAGCGAACACCGGGGAGCTGTTTTTT. Protein: CATSKVAANTGELFF.

The V gene is TRBV10-3, the J gene TRBJ2-7; D call uncertain. This CDR3 has 12 amino acids. From germline, CDR1 is ENHRY and CDR2 SYGVKD. V dropped 5 bases and J dropped 3 bases, with 8 bases sitting between them. CDR3 bases: TGTGCCATCAGTCCGCTCGGCTACGAGCAGTACTTC. Translating it yields CAISPLGYEQYF.

This clonotype was observed a handful of times. The CDR3: CASSDRQGGWQYF. For the CDR3, the DNA is TGTGCCAGCAGTGATAGACAGGGAGGGTGGCAGTACTTC. This chain connects TRBV12-3 or TRBV12-4 to TRBJ2-7; either TRBD1 or TRBD2 may fit D (7 bases each). V lost 5 bases and J 9 bases, leaving 17 bases between the germline ends. This CDR3 spans 13 amino acids.

V is TRBV6-5 and J is TRBJ2-5; no firm D call. Germline V gene lookup returns CDR1 MNHEY and CDR2 SVGAGI. Trimming pared 0 bases from V and 0 bases from J, leaving 17 bases between. The CDR3 has 18 residues. DNA for the CDR3: TGTGCCAGCAGTTACTCGAATGTCGGCAGGAGATACCAAGAGACCCAGTACTTC. Protein product: CASSYSNVGRRYQETQYF.

V gene TRBV20-1 combines with J gene TRBJ2-3; no firm D call. The CDR3 length is 11 residues. V dropped 5 bases and J dropped 6 bases, with 9 bases sitting between them. Germline values: CDR1 DFQATT, CDR2 SNEGSKA (reference sequence). The DNA of the CDR3 is TGCAGTGCTGGACCCCGTGATACGCAGTATTTT. It yields the protein CSAGPRDTQYF.

The CDR3 is CSARPLSPNQPQHF. CDR3 sequence (DNA): TGCAGTGCCAGACCCCTATCCCCCAATCAGCCCCAGCATTTT. The chain joins TRBV20-1 to TRBJ1-5; no clear D gene. This CDR3 contains 14 residues. V lost 6 bases and J 3 bases, leaving 15 bases between the germline ends. CDR1 DFQATT and CDR2 SNEGSKA come from the germline V gene (reference sequence).

The chain links TRBV5-1 to TRBJ2-1; 8 bases are shared with TRBD1. Germline V lookup: CDR1 SGHRS, CDR2 YFSETQ. This CDR3 spans 14 amino acids. Losses at the gene ends were 5 bases for V and 8 bases for J; bases not matched to a gene: 9. The CDR3 spells CASSQQGGWDEQFF. Written as DNA, the CDR3 is TGCGCCAGCAGTCAACAGGGGGGTTGGGATGAGCAGTTCTTC.